Here is one T cell receptor beta chain with its context. This clone was detected only once. The antigen this receptor binds is unknown. Base qualities were left out, and no much larger clone turns up one base away. The time point label on this specimen signifies: after hematopoietic stem cell transplant. PRAID was characterized by prominent immunodeficiency alongside autoinflammation. Before TRB sequencing, the T-cell subsets, namely conventional T cells, CD8+ T cells, regulatory T cells, and T follicular helper cells, were sorted. Library preparation used the immunoSEQ multiplex PCR assay. The authors' pipeline ran thus. Shannon entropy, which takes clonal size distribution into account, was used to quantify repertoire diversity. The Gini-Simpson index (Simpson_1-D) was used to measure inequality of clonotype distribution. What TCRdb holds here is the immuneACCESS table cut down to in-frame rearrangements. Part of the clones is not present; checked against another copy, under half of the missing clones reflect an unresolved V gene, and the others are unexplained. From that table come the V and J calls and clone size; the DNA was used to work out D and trimming. The sample contains tens of thousands of clones, approximately 90% of them found a single time. More than 0.55% of the sample is taken by the ten largest.

This entry comes from a study of stem cell transplantation in POMP-related autoinflammatory disease (dated by TCRdb to the early 2020s). Context from the whole study: The study hypothesized that defective thymoproteasomes impair MHC class I-dependent CD8+ T-cell differentiation and positive selection, skewing the TRB repertoire. Before transplant, CD4+ naive T-cell skewing, low CD8+ T-cell proportions, and reduced T-cell cytokine secretion were observed in patients. The effect of POMP deficiency on T-cell receptor beta repertoire diversity and CDR3 characteristics was assessed by high-throughput TRB sequencing. DNA chimerism analysis after transplant demonstrated 100% donor engraftment of neutrophils and platelets for up to one year.

The research as a whole found: A trend toward lower TRB diversity and higher clonality was observed in PRAID patients across all analyzed T-cell subsets. The number of unique TRB V-J gene pairings in PRAID patients was restricted. The trend toward lower diversity and increased clonality in PRAID patients was statistically significant only for regulatory T cells.

The germline V gene provides CDR1 SGHRS and CDR2 YFSETQ. Between the V and J ends, shortened by 0 bases and 2 bases respectively, the junction contains 11 bases. The CDR3 measures 15 amino acids from cysteine to phenylalanine. The read is trimmed to its CDR3 DNA, 45 bases read in frame from base 1. The chain uses TRBV5-1 and TRBJ1-1; the best D guess is TRBD1, with 6 bases matching. The material sequenced was CD4+ T cells from PBMCs, taken after stem cell transplantation. The origin of this receptor is a human patient with POMP-related autoinflammation and immune dysregulation (PRAID). Post transplant, some T cells may arise from the graft donor. The nucleotide sequence is given as TGCGCCAGCAGCTTGGCTGACAGGCGAAACACTGAAGCTTTCTTT. Translated, it reads CASSLADRRNTEAFF.